This is a list of T cell receptor beta chains from one sample in a study of long-term antiretroviral therapy in people with HIV. Some clones are missing from TCRdb's copy, which holds only in-frame ones; the method was immunoSEQ multiplex PCR. The profile shows some 15,000 clones, approximately 90% of them singletons. The sequences come from unsorted PBMCs, collected 6.9 years after starting antiretroviral therapy. These receptors came from a man aged 45 to 65 with HIV. Each CDR3 is given with its conserved first and last residue. D genes are given only for firm matches. Not all rows give a size; the values are once, few, many and, for expanded clones, a class.

abundance: .
d_gene: .
j_gene: TRBJ1-1
v_gene: TRBV28
CDR3aa: CASIRGINTEAFF
CDR3nt: TGTGCCAGCATCAGGGGAATAAACACTGAAGCTTTCTTT

abundance: .
d_gene: .
j_gene: TRBJ1-4
v_gene: TRBV5-1
CDR3aa: CASSLANRAREEKLFF
CDR3nt: TGCGCCAGCAGCTTGGCGAACAGGGCGAGAGAAGAAAAACTGTTTTTT

abundance: .
d_gene: .
j_gene: TRBJ1-4
v_gene: TRBV30
CDR3aa: CAWSVDWGTNEKLFF
CDR3nt: TGTGCCTGGAGTGTGGATTGGGGTACTAATGAAAAACTGTTTTTT

abundance: .
d_gene: .
j_gene: TRBJ2-3
v_gene: TRBV28
CDR3aa: CASRVADTQYF
CDR3nt: TGTGCCAGCAGGGTCGCAGATACGCAGTATTTT

abundance: .
d_gene: .
j_gene: TRBJ2-2
v_gene: TRBV2
CDR3aa: CASRESVNTGELFF
CDR3nt: TGTGCCAGCAGGGAAAGTGTGAACACCGGGGAGCTGTTTTTT

abundance: .
d_gene: .
j_gene: TRBJ2-7
v_gene: TRBV21-1
CDR3aa: CASYPPNRLAEQYF
CDR3nt: TGTGCCAGCTACCCGCCTAATAGACTAGCCGAGCAGTACTTC

abundance: .
d_gene: .
j_gene: TRBJ2-2
v_gene: TRBV7-2
CDR3aa: CASSSPNTGELFF
CDR3nt: TGTGCCAGCAGCAGCCCTAACACCGGGGAGCTGTTTTTT

abundance: once
d_gene: TRBD1
j_gene: TRBJ2-7
v_gene: TRBV28
CDR3aa: CAILRPGTGSYEQYF
CDR3nt: TGTGCCATCCTAAGACCCGGGACAGGATCCTACGAGCAGTACTTC

abundance: .
d_gene: .
j_gene: TRBJ2-7
v_gene: TRBV11-2
CDR3aa: CASSLVLVYEQYF
CDR3nt: TGTGCCAGCAGCTTAGTACTGGTTTACGAGCAGTACTTC

abundance: .
d_gene: TRBD2
j_gene: TRBJ2-7
v_gene: TRBV7-3
CDR3aa: CASSLGAGEVKQYF
CDR3nt: TGTGCCAGCAGCTTAGGAGCGGGAGAGGTAAAGCAGTACTTC

abundance: few
d_gene: TRBD2
j_gene: TRBJ2-7
v_gene: TRBV29-1
CDR3aa: CSVGKTSGRARGHEQYF
CDR3nt: TGCAGCGTTGGTAAGACTAGCGGGAGGGCACGGGGCCACGAGCAGTACTTC

abundance: .
d_gene: TRBD1
j_gene: TRBJ1-2
v_gene: TRBV5-1
CDR3aa: CASSPLRQGAGYGYTF
CDR3nt: TGCGCCAGCAGCCCACTAAGGCAGGGGGCAGGATATGGCTACACCTTC

abundance: .
d_gene: TRBD2
j_gene: TRBJ2-2
v_gene: TRBV28
CDR3aa: CASSDKSGSIFGELFF
CDR3nt: TGTGCCAGCAGTGACAAAAGCGGGAGTATATTCGGGGAGCTGTTTTTT

abundance: .
d_gene: .
j_gene: TRBJ1-5
v_gene: TRBV6-1
CDR3aa: CASTGRENQPQHF
CDR3nt: TGTGCCAGTACCGGACGGGAAAATCAGCCCCAGCATTTT

abundance: .
d_gene: TRBD1
j_gene: TRBJ2-2
v_gene: TRBV30
CDR3aa: CAWGVRDRGNTGELFF
CDR3nt: TGTGCCTGGGGGGTGAGGGACAGGGGAAACACCGGGGAGCTGTTTTTT

abundance: .
d_gene: .
j_gene: TRBJ2-5
v_gene: TRBV5-6
CDR3aa: CASSFPIGRETQYF
CDR3nt: TGTGCCAGCAGCTTCCCAATTGGCAGGGAGACCCAGTACTTC

abundance: .
d_gene: .
j_gene: TRBJ2-1
v_gene: TRBV19
CDR3aa: CASSTSGLREQFF
CDR3nt: TGTGCCAGTAGTACCAGCGGCTTGCGGGAGCAGTTCTTC

abundance: .
d_gene: .
j_gene: TRBJ1-5
v_gene: TRBV5-1
CDR3aa: CASSLAGSGQPQHF
CDR3nt: TGCGCCAGCAGCTTGGCCGGGTCAGGGCAGCCCCAGCATTTT

abundance: .
d_gene: .
j_gene: TRBJ1-2
v_gene: TRBV19
CDR3aa: CASRWDTGWNYGYTF
CDR3nt: TGTGCCAGTCGGTGGGACACAGGGTGGAACTATGGCTACACCTTC

abundance: .
d_gene: TRBD1
j_gene: TRBJ2-6
v_gene: TRBV7-3
CDR3aa: CASSYRGGGANVLTF
CDR3nt: TGTGCCAGCAGCTACAGGGGTGGTGGGGCCAACGTCCTGACTTTC

abundance: .
d_gene: .
j_gene: TRBJ2-3
v_gene: TRBV11-2
CDR3aa: CASSLGGRTDQDTQYF
CDR3nt: TGTGCCAGCAGCTTAGGAGGGCGGACGGACCAAGATACGCAGTATTTT

abundance: .
d_gene: TRBD1
j_gene: TRBJ1-5
v_gene: TRBV9
CDR3aa: CASSVGTGYNQPQHF
CDR3nt: TGTGCCAGCAGCGTAGGGACAGGGTACAATCAGCCCCAGCATTTT

abundance: .
d_gene: TRBD2
j_gene: TRBJ2-1
v_gene: TRBV6-6
CDR3aa: CASSDYQLAGCFF
CDR3nt: TGTGCCAGCAGCGATTACCAACTAGCGGGATGTTTCTTC

abundance: .
d_gene: TRBD2
j_gene: TRBJ2-7
v_gene: TRBV5-4
CDR3aa: CASSLGSGRYEQYF
CDR3nt: TGTGCCAGCAGCTTGGGGAGCGGGAGGTACGAGCAGTACTTC

abundance: once
d_gene: .
j_gene: TRBJ1-5
v_gene: TRBV28
CDR3aa: CASSLYPPQHF
CDR3nt: TGTGCCAGCAGTTTATATCCGCCCCAGCATTTT

abundance: .
d_gene: TRBD2
j_gene: TRBJ2-3
v_gene: TRBV5-1
CDR3aa: CASSLGSGSTDTQYF
CDR3nt: TGCGCCAGCAGCTTGGGTAGCGGGAGCACAGATACGCAGTATTTT

abundance: .
d_gene: TRBD1
j_gene: TRBJ1-6
v_gene: TRBV4-2
CDR3aa: CASSLWTGKDSPLHF
CDR3nt: TGTGCCAGCAGCCTCTGGACAGGGAAGGATTCACCCCTCCACTTT

abundance: .
d_gene: .
j_gene: TRBJ1-5
v_gene: TRBV6-1
CDR3aa: CASSRKGESNQPQHF
CDR3nt: TGTGCCAGCAGTCGAAAGGGGGAGAGCAATCAGCCCCAGCATTTT

abundance: .
d_gene: TRBD2
j_gene: TRBJ2-2
v_gene: TRBV15
CDR3aa: CATSIIAGGTGELFF
CDR3nt: TGTGCCACCAGCATAATTGCGGGAGGGACCGGGGAGCTGTTTTTT

abundance: .
d_gene: .
j_gene: TRBJ1-5
v_gene: TRBV6-5
CDR3aa: CASSYQMGQPQHF
CDR3nt: TGTGCCAGCAGCTACCAAATGGGTCAGCCCCAGCATTTT

abundance: few
d_gene: .
j_gene: TRBJ2-3
v_gene: TRBV6-5
CDR3aa: CASRSPSSTDTQYF
CDR3nt: TGTGCCAGCAGATCCCCCAGCTCGACAGATACGCAGTATTTT

abundance: .
d_gene: .
j_gene: TRBJ1-2
v_gene: TRBV6-5
CDR3aa: CASSYSGRSNYGYTF
CDR3nt: TGTGCCAGCAGTTACTCTGGGAGGTCTAACTATGGCTACACCTTC

abundance: .
d_gene: TRBD2
j_gene: TRBJ2-1
v_gene: TRBV9
CDR3aa: CASSPHPPGLAAYNEQFF
CDR3nt: TGTGCCAGCAGCCCTCACCCCCCTGGACTAGCGGCTTACAATGAGCAGTTCTTC

abundance: once
d_gene: TRBD1
j_gene: TRBJ2-3
v_gene: TRBV27
CDR3aa: CASSRPGQGGDTQYF
CDR3nt: TGTGCCAGCAGTAGACCGGGACAGGGGGGAGATACGCAGTATTTT

abundance: .
d_gene: TRBD1
j_gene: TRBJ1-2
v_gene: TRBV29-1
CDR3aa: CSGAFRQGARMGYTF
CDR3nt: TGCAGCGGAGCCTTTCGGCAGGGGGCGAGGATGGGCTACACCTTC

abundance: .
d_gene: .
j_gene: TRBJ1-3
v_gene: TRBV6-5
CDR3aa: CASVTEAGNTIYF
CDR3nt: TGTGCCAGCGTAACTGAGGCTGGAAACACCATATATTTT

abundance: .
d_gene: .
j_gene: TRBJ2-1
v_gene: TRBV11-2
CDR3aa: CASSLDPSREQFF
CDR3nt: TGTGCCAGCAGCTTAGATCCTTCACGAGAGCAGTTCTTC

abundance: few
d_gene: TRBD2
j_gene: TRBJ2-1
v_gene: TRBV27
CDR3aa: CASSYPSGRYNEQFF
CDR3nt: TGTGCCAGCAGTTACCCTAGCGGGAGGTACAATGAGCAGTTCTTC

abundance: .
d_gene: .
j_gene: TRBJ2-2
v_gene: TRBV10-3
CDR3aa: CASSDTTTGELFF
CDR3nt: TGTGCCAGCAGTGACACAACCACCGGGGAGCTGTTTTTT

abundance: .
d_gene: .
j_gene: TRBJ1-4
v_gene: TRBV10-3
CDR3aa: CAISESTWGELFF
CDR3nt: TGTGCCATCAGTGAGTCGACATGGGGGGAACTGTTTTTT

abundance: .
d_gene: .
j_gene: TRBJ1-4
v_gene: TRBV2
CDR3aa: CASRGIKLFF
CDR3nt: TGTGCCAGCAGGGGGATAAAACTGTTTTTT

abundance: .
d_gene: .
j_gene: TRBJ1-2
v_gene: TRBV9
CDR3aa: CASSARRAGYTF
CDR3nt: TGTGCCAGCAGCGCCCGACGGGCGGGCTACACCTTC

abundance: .
d_gene: TRBD1
j_gene: TRBJ2-2
v_gene: TRBV29-1
CDR3aa: CSAEHRGRTNTGELFF
CDR3nt: TGCAGCGCAGAGCACAGGGGGCGAACGAACACCGGGGAGCTGTTTTTT

abundance: .
d_gene: .
j_gene: TRBJ2-3
v_gene: TRBV7-3
CDR3aa: CASSPRTVFGTDTQYF
CDR3nt: TGTGCCAGCAGCCCCCGGACTGTTTTTGGCACAGATACGCAGTATTTT

abundance: .
d_gene: TRBD2
j_gene: TRBJ2-3
v_gene: TRBV29-1
CDR3aa: CSVEGRSGSRATNTQYF
CDR3nt: TGCAGCGTGGAGGGAAGAAGCGGGAGTAGAGCAACCAATACGCAGTATTTT

abundance: .
d_gene: TRBD1
j_gene: TRBJ2-7
v_gene: TRBV10-3
CDR3aa: CALSGTGTLSEQYF
CDR3nt: TGTGCCCTGTCCGGGACAGGGACCCTCTCCGAGCAGTACTTC

abundance: .
d_gene: TRBD1
j_gene: TRBJ2-3
v_gene: TRBV2
CDR3aa: CASVRQGNTDTQYF
CDR3nt: TGTGCCAGTGTAAGACAGGGTAACACAGATACGCAGTATTTT

abundance: .
d_gene: .
j_gene: TRBJ1-2
v_gene: TRBV30
CDR3aa: CAWSVGQVGGYTF
CDR3nt: TGTGCCTGGAGTGTAGGGCAGGTTGGTGGCTACACCTTC

abundance: .
d_gene: .
j_gene: TRBJ2-1
v_gene: TRBV6-5
CDR3aa: CASRYANEQFF
CDR3nt: TGTGCCAGCAGATATGCAAATGAGCAGTTCTTC

abundance: .
d_gene: TRBD2
j_gene: TRBJ2-3
v_gene: TRBV6-5
CDR3aa: CASSYRRGRYTDTQYF
CDR3nt: TGTGCCAGCAGTTATCGTCGCGGGAGGTACACAGATACGCAGTATTTT

abundance: .
d_gene: .
j_gene: TRBJ2-7
v_gene: TRBV7-5
CDR3aa: CASSLAPTDTDEQYF
CDR3nt: TGTGCCAGCAGCTTAGCACCGACTGATACCGACGAGCAGTACTTC

abundance: .
d_gene: TRBD1
j_gene: TRBJ1-4
v_gene: TRBV7-8
CDR3aa: CASSPGTAFNEKLFF
CDR3nt: TGTGCCAGCAGCCCGGGGACAGCCTTTAATGAAAAACTGTTTTTT

abundance: .
d_gene: TRBD2
j_gene: TRBJ2-7
v_gene: TRBV15
CDR3aa: CATEDPGTSGPYEQYF
CDR3nt: TGTGCCACCGAAGACCCCGGGACTAGCGGTCCCTACGAGCAGTACTTC

abundance: .
d_gene: TRBD2
j_gene: TRBJ2-7
v_gene: TRBV7-7
CDR3aa: CASSLAIIAGETFYEQYF
CDR3nt: TGTGCTAGCAGCTTAGCGATAATAGCGGGGGAAACCTTCTACGAGCAGTACTTC

abundance: .
d_gene: .
j_gene: TRBJ2-3
v_gene: TRBV6-1
CDR3aa: CASSWGDTQYF
CDR3nt: TGTGCCAGCAGTTGGGGAGATACGCAGTATTTT

abundance: few
d_gene: TRBD1
j_gene: TRBJ2-7
v_gene: TRBV4-3
CDR3aa: CASSQDSGTGLIYEQYF
CDR3nt: TGCGCCAGCAGCCAAGACTCCGGGACAGGGTTAATTTACGAGCAGTACTTC

abundance: .
d_gene: .
j_gene: TRBJ1-2
v_gene: TRBV7-3
CDR3aa: CASSLGPGELYGYTF
CDR3nt: TGTGCCAGCAGCTTAGGGCCAGGGGAACTATATGGCTACACCTTC